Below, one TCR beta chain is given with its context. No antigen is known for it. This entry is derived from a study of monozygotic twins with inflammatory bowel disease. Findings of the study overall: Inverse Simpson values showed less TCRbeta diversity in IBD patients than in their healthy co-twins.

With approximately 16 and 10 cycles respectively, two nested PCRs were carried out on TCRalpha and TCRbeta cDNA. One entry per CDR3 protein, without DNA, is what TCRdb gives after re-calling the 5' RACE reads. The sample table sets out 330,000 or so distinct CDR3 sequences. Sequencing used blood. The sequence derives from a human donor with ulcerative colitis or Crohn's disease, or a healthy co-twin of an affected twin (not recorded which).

CDR3 region: CATSSSAKRGPYGYTF. This rearrangement joins TRBV15 to TRBJ1-2. The CDR3 has 16 amino acids. Looked up from germline, CDR1 is LNHNV and CDR2 is YYDKDF (reference sequence).